One T cell receptor (beta chain) is described in this entry. Total RNA amounting to 3,000 to 4,500 ng went into each TCR library. Reprocessing the 5' RACE reads, TCRdb reports a single entry for every CDR3 protein and omits DNA. The sample features some 200,000 distinct CDR3 sequences, with about 8% in its top ten. From whole blood, total RNA was isolated without any sorting of T cells. This CDR3 is 15 amino acids long. The germline gives CDR1 SEHNR, CDR2 FQNEAQ (reference sequence). The entry originates in a study of monozygotic twins with inflammatory bowel disease. The specimen was blood. The rearrangement joins TRBV7-9 to TRBJ2-3. The clonotype was recovered from a human donor with ulcerative colitis or Crohn's disease, or a healthy co-twin of an affected twin (not recorded which). CDR3 sequence: CASSLALPTTDTQYF.